This TCR beta chain appears in the sequencing data of a study of shared clonotypes between healthy human individuals. Assay: immunoSEQ multiplex PCR; the TCRdb copy retains only in-frame clones and omits some. This sample has approximately 620,000 clones; around 97% occur once, and the top ten carry approximately 0.057%. Per the germline V gene, CDR1 is SGDLS and CDR2 is YYNGEE. Trimming left V 0 bases short and J 0 bases short, with 13 bases between. The CDR3 length is 16 residues. CD4+ cells yielded CD45RA+ naive and CD45RA-negative memory subsets. The chain has TRBV9 and TRBJ2-7; D remains ambiguous. Sequenced input: naive CD4+ T cells sorted from blood. Sample subset: CD45RA+ positively selected. This clonotype was obtained from a woman aged 25 to 39 in good health. CDR3 in DNA: TGTGCCAGCAGCGTAGAACCCCGCCCGAGCTCCTACGAGCAGTACTTC. Translating it yields CASSVEPRPSSYEQYF.